Shown below are 14 T cell receptor beta chains from a single sample sequenced in a study of blood T cell repertoires in COVID-19. The method was immunoSEQ multiplex PCR; TCRdb's version includes in-frame clones alone and lacks a portion of them. The data show around 150,000 clones, with more than 75% seen just once and over 9.5% held by the top ten. The sequenced sample consisted of peripheral blood. These receptors were taken from a man aged 55 to 70 who had recovered from COVID-19.

The rearrangement uses TRBV5-4 and TRBJ2-2, with 8 bases matching TRBD2. The CDR3 contains 16 residues. Germline V gene data show CDR1 as SGHNT and CDR2 as YYREEE (reference sequence). With 4 bases clipped from V and 3 bases from J, the junction kept 8 bases outside the gene matches. This CDR3 reads CASSPLGLADTGELFF. The CDR3 DNA sequence: TGTGCCAGCAGCCCCCTAGGACTAGCTGACACCGGGGAGCTGTTTTTT.

In this sample, this clone turned up once. V gene TRBV19 combines with J gene TRBJ2-7; possibly TRBD1 for D (5 bases). The length of the CDR3 is 13 residues. CDR1 is LNHDA and CDR2 is SQIVND in the germline V gene (reference sequence). V lost 3 bases to trimming and J lost 1 base, with 7 bases between them. Here the CDR3 reads CASSIQGSYEQYF. The CDR3 nucleotides read TGTGCCAGTAGTATCCAGGGTTCCTACGAGCAGTACTTC. Based on the CDR3 plus reference TRBV19 and TRBJ2-7, the full variable domain is DGGITQSPKYLFRKEGQNVTLSCEQNLNHDAMYWYRQDPGQGLRLIYYSQIVNDFQKGDIAEGYSVSREKKESFPLTVTSAQKNPTAFYLCASSIQGSYEQYFGPGTRLTVT.

This clone was seen ten or more times. CDR3 residues: CASSRTGEDTEAFF. Here the CDR3 DNA reads TGTGCCAGCAGCAGGACAGGGGAAGACACTGAAGCTTTCTTT. V and J are TRBV6-4 and TRBJ1-1, with 9 positions matching TRBD1. J lost 3 bases, V lost 6 bases, and 5 bases had no gene match. Germline V gene data show CDR1 as MRHNA and CDR2 as SNTAGT. The CDR3 has 14 amino acids.

This chain joins TRBV5-1 and TRBJ1-2; D is perhaps TRBD1 (6 bases). The CDR3 is made up of 15 amino acids. V was pared by 4 bases and J by 0 bases, with 13 bases between. Germline lookup yields CDR1 SGHRS and CDR2 YFSETQ. DNA for the CDR3: TGCGCCAGCAGCCCGGCGGGGGGCTCTAACTATGGCTACACCTTC. It yields the protein CASSPAGGSNYGYTF.

On this clone: Compared with germline, one end of the junction differs, possibly owing to a read error. The rearrangement uses TRBV9 and TRBJ2-2; 9 bases line up with TRBD1. Germline V gene lookup returns CDR1 SGDLS and CDR2 YYNGEE. The CDR3 extends over 16 amino acids. As DNA, the CDR3 is TGTGCCTGCAGCGTAGGGGGACAGGGGAACACCGGGGAGCTGTTTTTT. This codes for CACSVGGQGNTGELFF.

CDR3 DNA: TGTGCCACCAGCAGAGATCTTGACAGGGGGCAGGAAAAACTGTTTTTT. Translation gives CATSRDLDRGQEKLFF. The V call is TRBV15, the J call TRBJ1-4; 10 bases are a match to TRBD1. The CDR3 covers 16 residues. CDR1 and CDR2 (germline): LNHNV, YYDKDF (reference sequence). The ends lost 0 bases at V and 8 bases at J; junction bases unmatched: 6.

The V gene is TRBV2, the J gene TRBJ2-3, with TRBD2 matching over 10 bases. CDR1 is SNHLY, CDR2 FYNNEI, per germline. This CDR3 is built from 16 residues. V was pared by 4 bases and J by 0 bases, with 4 bases of the junction left unmatched. CDR3 protein: CASSAFSGGSTDTQYF. Here the CDR3 DNA reads TGTGCCAGCAGTGCCTTTAGCGGGGGGAGCACAGATACGCAGTATTTT.

This clone was detected only a few times. This sequence joins TRBV14 and TRBJ1-2; 9 bases line up with TRBD1. Germline V gives CDR1 SGHDN, CDR2 FVKESK. CDR3 length: 17 residues. V dropped 1 base and J dropped 4; count of bases not matched to a gene: 10. The CDR3 nucleotides read TGTGCCAGCAGCCAAGCTGCCGGAAAGGGACAGGGCTATGGCTACACCTTC. This sequence encodes CASSQAAGKGQGYGYTF.

This chain connects TRBV6-1 to TRBJ2-5, with 7 positions matching TRBD1. V was pared by 3 bases and J by 3 bases, with 1 base of the junction left unmatched. The germline CDR1 and CDR2 sequences are MNHNS and SASEGT. This CDR3 has 13 residues. CDR3 sequence reads: CASSDGQEETQYF. The CDR3 DNA sequence: TGTGCCAGCAGTGACGGACAGGAAGAGACCCAGTACTTC.

This clone was recorded many times. The J gene is TRBJ1-3, the V gene TRBV30; 9 nucleotides align to TRBD1. V gave up 2 bases and J gave up 4 bases; unmatched junction bases: 6. The CDR3 sequence is 15 residues long. Germline assignment: CDR1 GTSNPN and CDR2 SVGIG (reference sequence). CDR3 protein: CAWSRDRATGNTIYF. In DNA form, the CDR3 reads TGTGCCTGGAGTAGGGACAGGGCTACGGGAAACACCATATATTTT.

The table lists this clone with a few counts. The genes are TRBV3-1 (or the pseudogene TRBV3-2) and TRBJ1-5; D gene ambiguous. The CDR3 runs to 14 residues. Trimming shortened V by 4 bases and J by 3 bases, and 10 bases separated the two germline ends. CDR1 is LGHDT and CDR2 is YNNKEL in the germline V gene (reference sequence). The CDR3 nucleotides are TGTGCCAGCAGCCTCGGGTCTCTCAATCAGCCCCAGCATTTT. Its protein product is CASSLGSLNQPQHF.

Concerning this clone: An end of the junction does not agree with germline; a read error may underlie this. The same CDR3 is also encoded by other DNA sequences in this sample. CDR3 sequence reads: CARSLRGAGGEQFF. CDR3 DNA: TGTGCCCGCAGCTTGCGGGGGGCGGGGGGGGAGCAGTTCTTC. The chain has TRBV11-2 and TRBJ2-1; 9 nucleotides line up with TRBD2. CDR3 size: 14 residues. CDR1 SGHAT and CDR2 FQNNGV come from the germline V gene.

The chain combines TRBV19 with TRBJ1-5; a possible D gene is TRBD1 (6 bases). V lost 6 bases, J lost 6 bases, and 12 bases lay in between. This CDR3 has 13 amino acids. Germline V gene lookup returns CDR1 LNHDA and CDR2 SQIVND (reference sequence). CDR3 bases: TGTGCCAGTAGGCCCAGGGGTACTCAGCCCCAGCATTTT. Its protein is CASRPRGTQPQHF. The full variable domain, rest sourced from reference TRBV19 and TRBJ1-5, is DGGITQSPKYLFRKEGQNVTLSCEQNLNHDAMYWYRQDPGQGLRLIYYSQIVNDFQKGDIAEGYSVSREKKESFPLTVTSAQKNPTAFYLCASRPRGTQPQHFGDGTRLSIL.

The rearrangement links TRBV18 to TRBJ2-1; 8 positions match TRBD2. The CDR3 has 14 amino acids. V was clipped by 3 bases and J by 4 bases; unmatched bases: 2. Germline V gene lookup returns CDR1 KGHSH and CDR2 LQKENI. This chain's CDR3 is CASSPSGEYNEQFF. The DNA for the CDR3 is TGTGCCAGCTCACCTAGCGGGGAGTACAATGAGCAGTTCTTC.